The 10 T cell receptor beta chains below were found in one sample sequenced in a study of CD8+CD57+ T cells in acquired aplastic anemia. Previously, flow cytometry had revealed CD8+CD57+ cell expansion in the patients chosen for sequencing. Genomic DNA served as template for TCR beta VDJ and CDR3 profiling. TCRdb re-analysed the reads in MiXCR, keeping a single row per CDR3 protein. The repertoire holds a few hundred thousand distinct CDR3 sequences, with about three fifths as singletons. The sequenced material came from sorted CD4+, CD8+, or CD8+CD57+ T cells (not recorded which) from PBMCs. The receptors stem from a human donor with aplastic anemia.

This clonotype was observed many times. This chain connects TRBV5-1 to TRBJ2-3; no definite D call. CDR1 and CDR2 from the germline V gene are SGHRS and YFSETQ. This CDR3 spans 13 amino acids. The V gene lost 0 bases and the J gene lost 8 bases, with 10 bases spanning the gap. As DNA, the CDR3 is TGCGCCAGCAGCTTGGCCGGCAGGAGTACGCAGTATTTT. Amino acids: CASSLAGRSTQYF.

This chain connects TRBV20-1 to TRBJ1-5; D remains unclear. The CDR3 totals 12 residues. Germline CDR1 reads DFQATT; CDR2 reads SNEGSKA (reference sequence). V lost 3 bases and J 5 bases, leaving 8 bases between the germline ends. The CDR3 DNA is TGCAGTGCTAGCCGGGTATATCAGCCCCAGCATTTT. Its protein product is CSASRVYQPQHF.

The chain joins TRBV19 to TRBJ1-5, with 7 bases matching TRBD1. Germline CDR1 is LNHDA and CDR2 is SQIVND (reference sequence). Trimming took 11 bases from V and 4 from J; bases not matched to a gene: 8. The CDR3 runs to 13 residues. The CDR3 region has the DNA TGTGCCTCCGAGACAGGGTTTAATCAGCCCCAGCATTTT. Residues: CASETGFNQPQHF.

This chain joins TRBV19 and TRBJ1-1, with D tentatively TRBD1 (5 bases). Germline V gene lookup returns CDR1 LNHDA and CDR2 SQIVND (reference sequence). There are 15 residues in the CDR3. V dropped 1 base and J dropped 4 bases, with 13 bases sitting between them. CDR3 sequence reads: CASSIAKGLGTEAFF. As DNA, the CDR3 is TGTGCCAGTAGTATAGCTAAGGGGTTGGGCACTGAAGCTTTCTTT. The whole variable domain, filled in from reference TRBV19 and TRBJ1-1, reads DGGITQSPKYLFRKEGQNVTLSCEQNLNHDAMYWYRQDPGQGLRLIYYSQIVNDFQKGDIAEGYSVSREKKESFPLTVTSAQKNPTAFYLCASSIAKGLGTEAFFGQGTRLTVV.

V gene TRBV7-2 combines with J gene TRBJ2-1; D may be TRBD2 (5 bases). CDR3 length: 14 residues. V dropped 1 base and J dropped 7 bases, with 11 bases sitting between them. Germline values: CDR1 SGHTA, CDR2 FQGNSA. CDR3 sequence (DNA): TGTGCCAGCAGCTTAGTCCCCGGGAAGAATGAGCAGTTCTTC. It specifies CASSLVPGKNEQFF. Using reference TRBV7-2 and TRBJ2-1 for the parts outside the CDR3, the full variable domain is GAGVSQSPSNKVTEKGKDVELRCDPISGHTALYWYRQSLGQGLEFLIYFQGNSAPDKSGLPSDRFSAERTGGSVSTLTIQRTQQEDSAVYLCASSLVPGKNEQFFGPGTRLTVL.

This sequence joins TRBV7-6 and TRBJ2-1, with 7 bases that match TRBD1. The V gene end was trimmed by 5 bases and the J gene end by 9 bases; junction bases not matched to a gene: 10. CDR1 SGHVS and CDR2 FNYEAQ come from the germline V gene. The length of the CDR3 is 14 residues. The DNA for the CDR3 is TGTGCCAGCAGCCCAGGACAGGAAGTTAGTGAGCAGTTCTTC. It translates to CASSPGQEVSEQFF. Looking up the rest from reference TRBV7-6 and TRBJ2-1 gives the full variable domain: GAGVSQSPRYKVTKRGQDVALRCDPISGHVSLYWYRQALGQGPEFLTYFNYEAQQDKSGLPNDRFSAERPEGSISTLTIQRTEQRDSAMYRCASSPGQEVSEQFFGPGTRLTVL.

To note about this clonotype: The junction departs from germline at one end; a sequencing error may be responsible. The chain combines TRBV2 with TRBJ1-5, with D possibly being TRBD1 (6 bases). The CDR3 is 13 residues long. Germline V gives CDR1 SNHLY, CDR2 FYNNEI. The chain's CDR3 is CACRAGALQPQHF. The CDR3, as DNA: TGTGCCTGCAGGGCGGGGGCTTTGCAGCCCCAGCATTTT.

The chain links TRBV20-1 to TRBJ1-6; TRBD1 is a possible D gene (5 bases). The germline V gene has CDR1 DFQATT and CDR2 SNEGSKA (reference sequence). Trimming stripped 6 bases from V and 9 bases from J, with 12 bases between. This CDR3 is 12 amino acids long. In DNA, the CDR3 is TGCAGTGCAGCAGGGCCAGGTTCACCCCTCCACTTT. This encodes CSAAGPGSPLHF.

This clonotype was picked up one time. This chain joins TRBV5-8 and TRBJ2-7; D gene unclear. The CDR3 totals 12 residues. In germline, CDR1 is SGHTS, CDR2 YDEGEE. Trimming removed 6 bases at V and 3 bases at J, with 10 bases between. The DNA for the CDR3 is TGTGCCAGCACCTTACTTTTCTACGAGCAGTACTTC. It translates to CASTLLFYEQYF.

The rearrangement joins TRBV19 to TRBJ1-1; 12 bases are shared with TRBD1. This CDR3 has 15 amino acids. V shed 9 bases, J shed 10 bases, and the junction held 15 bases outside the gene matches. Germline CDR1 LNHDA, CDR2 SQIVND (reference sequence). In DNA form, the CDR3 reads TGTGCCAGCACCCAAGCCCCGGGGACAGGGGGCATAGCTTTCTTT. Translated, it gives CASTQAPGTGGIAFF.